Described below is a single T cell receptor (beta chain) sequence and its context. No antigen is known for it. The sample is drawn from a study of cytomegalovirus exposure and HLA in healthy donors. Use of 60 Vbeta and 13 Jbeta primers characterized the PCR. Only in-frame clones appear in the TCRdb table, and some are missing; sequencing was by immunoSEQ multiplex PCR. This repertoire includes about 48,000 clones. Study results and limitations: A few chains tied to CMV proved CMV antigen-specific in vitro. The majority of CMV-associated TCR beta chains were reported as apparently HLA-restricted in a later analysis.

V dropped 3 bases and J dropped 6; count of bases not matched to a gene: 8. The V gene's germline CDR1 is SGHTA and CDR2 FQGTGA. The CDR3 runs 15 residues. This TCR derives from a male donor in good health and CMV-seropositive. The material sequenced was PBMCs. The chain has TRBV7-3 and TRBJ2-3; 8 bases are a match to TRBD2. The CDR3 nucleotides are TGTGCCAGCAGCTTGGCGGGGGGAAGTCGGGATACGCAGTATTTT. It encodes CASSLAGGSRDTQYF.